Presented here are 15 T cell receptor beta chains from one specimen sequenced in a study of T cell responses to AZD1222 COVID-19 vaccine. Method: immunoSEQ multiplex PCR; TCRdb's copy keeps in-frame clones and lacks some. The profile shows 120,000 or so clones, approximately 90% of them singletons. This sample comprised peripheral blood, obtained 28 days after the second AZD1222 dose. These receptors originate from an adult who received the AZD1222 COVID-19 vaccine.

For the CDR3, the DNA is TGTGCCTGGAGTGTGGGCAGCCTGAGCAATCAGCCCCAGCATTTT. Its protein is CAWSVGSLSNQPQHF. The chain carries TRBV30 and TRBJ1-5; D unresolved. This CDR3 has 15 amino acids. Germline CDR1 GTSNPN, CDR2 SVGIG (reference sequence). The ends were cut back, 0 bases at V and 1 base at J, with 10 bases in the middle.

The chain employs TRBV19 and TRBJ1-1, with D possibly TRBD1 on 6 matching bases. V was pared by 6 bases and J by 0 bases, with 11 bases between. Germline V gene sequence: CDR1 LNHDA, CDR2 SQIVND (reference sequence). CDR3 length: 14 amino acids. DNA of the CDR3: TGTGCCAGTAGCGTTACAGGGATGAACACTGAAGCTTTCTTT. Translation gives CASSVTGMNTEAFF. The variable domain in full, completed from reference TRBV19 and TRBJ1-1, reads DGGITQSPKYLFRKEGQNVTLSCEQNLNHDAMYWYRQDPGQGLRLIYYSQIVNDFQKGDIAEGYSVSREKKESFPLTVTSAQKNPTAFYLCASSVTGMNTEAFFGQGTRLTVV.

As DNA, the CDR3 is TGTGCCAGCAGCTTAGGGCGAGTTTCCGGAAACACCATATATTTT. This gives the protein CASSLGRVSGNTIYF. The genes are TRBV11-2 and TRBJ1-3; D call uncertain. V dropped 1 base and J dropped 4 bases, with 11 bases sitting between them. The CDR3 extends over 15 amino acids. CDR1 and CDR2 from the germline V gene are SGHAT and FQNNGV.

On this clone: Other DNA sequences in the sample encode the same CDR3. The V gene is TRBV18, the J gene TRBJ1-5; 7 bases match TRBD1. Trimming took 3 bases from V and 4 from J; bases not matched to a gene: 3. This CDR3 region has 14 residues. CDR1 is KGHSH and CDR2 is LQKENI in the germline V gene. This CDR3 is CASSPSRGNQPQHF. As DNA, the CDR3 is TGTGCCAGCTCACCCTCCAGGGGGAATCAGCCCCAGCATTTT.

The chain recombines TRBV27 with TRBJ1-5, with 11 nucleotides matching TRBD1. This CDR3 is built from 14 residues. Trimming took 8 bases from V and 6 from J; bases not matched to a gene: 6. Germline V gives CDR1 MNHEY, CDR2 SMNVEV (reference sequence). This chain's CDR3 is CASWDRGSGQPQHF. CDR3 DNA: TGTGCCAGCTGGGACAGGGGGTCGGGTCAGCCCCAGCATTTT.

The chain carries TRBV6-5 and TRBJ1-6, with 7 positions matching TRBD1. V lost 2 bases, J lost 7 bases, and 8 bases stayed unmatched. The CDR3 contains 16 residues. CDR1 MNHEY and CDR2 SVGAGI come from the germline V gene. In nucleotides, the CDR3 is TGTGCCAGCAGTTACAGGGACAGTCCCCCCAATTCACCCCTCCACTTT. As protein: CASSYRDSPPNSPLHF.

The rearrangement joins TRBV7-8 to TRBJ2-7; D is perhaps TRBD2 (5 bases). Germline CDR1 SGHVS, CDR2 FQNEAQ. Trimming stripped 1 base from V and 2 bases from J, with 9 bases between. The CDR3 spans 14 residues. This CDR3 reads CASSLEAAAYEQYF. The CDR3 DNA is TGTGCCAGCAGCTTAGAGGCAGCGGCCTACGAGCAGTACTTC.

CDR3 DNA: TGTGCCAGCAGCTTAGACCCTTCCGCGGGAGGGCGGACCGGGGAGCTGTTTTTT. Encoded protein: CASSLDPSAGGRTGELFF. The chain employs TRBV7-6 and TRBJ2-2, with 9 bases lining up with TRBD2. The CDR3 covers 18 residues. CDR1 SGHVS and CDR2 FNYEAQ come from the germline V gene. With 1 base clipped from V and 5 bases from J, the junction kept 11 bases outside the gene matches.

The rearrangement joins TRBV6-5 to TRBJ2-7; 8 bases line up with TRBD2. This CDR3 has 14 residues. Germline V CDR1 and CDR2: MNHEY, SVGAGI. The V and J ends lost 0 bases and 6 bases, in that order; junction bases with no gene match: 4. The CDR3 DNA sequence: TGTGCCAGCAGTTACTCGCTTCTAGCGGGCGAGCAGTACTTC. This sequence encodes CASSYSLLAGEQYF.

The chain combines TRBV6-5 with TRBJ2-2, with a tentative D call TRBD1 (5 bases). V was clipped by 5 bases and J by 4 bases, with 11 bases between them. CDR1 and CDR2 (germline): MNHEY, SVGAGI. The length of the CDR3 is 14 residues. The CDR3 DNA sequence: TGTGCCAGCAGTCACCGACAGAGCACCGGGGAGCTGTTTTTT. Its protein is CASSHRQSTGELFF.

The sample holds one count of this clone. The chain couples TRBV9 to TRBJ2-2; TRBD2 matches 10 bases. The junction had 8 bases not matched to a gene; V was cut back by 6 bases and J by 9 bases. Germline V CDR1 and CDR2: SGDLS, YYNGEE. This CDR3 has 14 residues. The CDR3 sequence: CASTRTSGSRELFF. DNA for the CDR3: TGTGCCAGCACCAGGACTAGCGGTTCGCGGGAGCTGTTTTTT.

The chain employs TRBV4-2 and TRBJ1-2; the D is unclear. V lost 1 base to trimming and J lost 2 bases, with 17 bases between them. This CDR3 spans 17 amino acids. CDR1 and CDR2 from the germline V gene are LGHNA and YNFKEQ. CDR3 loop: CASSQAQRQLQNYGYTF. The CDR3 nucleotides are TGTGCCAGCAGCCAAGCCCAGCGGCAGCTCCAGAACTATGGCTACACCTTC.

The genes are TRBV3-1 (or the pseudogene TRBV3-2) and TRBJ2-1, with D perhaps assigned TRBD1 or TRBD2 (5 bases each). Looked up from germline, CDR1 is LGHDT and CDR2 is YNNKEL (reference sequence). The CDR3 loop spans 15 amino acids. V was trimmed by 6 bases and J by 9 bases, leaving 21 bases between them. CDR3 region: CASRLGATRGVEQFF. In DNA form, the CDR3 reads TGTGCCAGCAGACTCGGGGCTACCAGAGGGGTTGAGCAGTTCTTC.

The sample holds a few counts of this clone. This chain joins TRBV9 and TRBJ1-1, with unresolved D. The CDR3 spans 13 residues. Trimming shortened V by 7 bases and J by 7 bases, and 17 bases separated the two germline ends. The germline CDR1 and CDR2 sequences are SGDLS and YYNGEE. The DNA of the CDR3 is TGTGCCAGCTCATCCAGTAAGGCAGTTGAAGCTTTCTTT. As protein: CASSSSKAVEAFF.

This chain uses TRBV10-3 with TRBJ1-2, with D unresolved. Trimming left V 1 base short and J 0 bases short, with 6 bases between. CDR1 and CDR2 (germline): ENHRY, SYGVKD. There are 14 residues in the CDR3. This chain's CDR3 is CAISEFGANYGYTF. CDR3 coding DNA: TGTGCCATCAGTGAGTTCGGCGCTAACTATGGCTACACCTTC.